The clone carrying this T cell receptor beta chain is a singleton in its sample. This entry comes from a study of blood T cell repertoires in COVID-19. Study summary: From T cells, B-cell-depleted T cells, or PBMCs came the material, which was cDNA or gDNA.

Authors' processing steps: Reference gene primers were amplified, and this amplification served to estimate nucleated cell counts. Using immunoSEQ multiplex PCR, the repertoire was profiled, and TCRdb retains in-frame clones only, with some absent. The DNA was the basis for D and trimming; V, J and clone size are from that table. This table has 450,000 to 500,000 clones, about nine tenths appearing once. The study drew participants aged about 18 to 89 years from some 24 US areas. V lost 0 bases to trimming and J lost 3 bases; unmatched junction nucleotides: 1. Germline CDR1 is SGHNT and CDR2 is YYREEE (reference sequence). The length of the CDR3 is 14 residues.

Sequenced sample: PBMCs or T cells enriched from blood (not recorded which). The receptor's source is a woman between 18 and 29 years old who had recovered from COVID-19. The rearrangement uses TRBV5-4 and TRBJ1-1, with 8 bases that match TRBD1. The CDR3 is CASSLDRGDTEAFF. The CDR3 DNA reads as TGTGCCAGCAGCTTGGACAGGGGGGACACTGAAGCTTTCTTT.